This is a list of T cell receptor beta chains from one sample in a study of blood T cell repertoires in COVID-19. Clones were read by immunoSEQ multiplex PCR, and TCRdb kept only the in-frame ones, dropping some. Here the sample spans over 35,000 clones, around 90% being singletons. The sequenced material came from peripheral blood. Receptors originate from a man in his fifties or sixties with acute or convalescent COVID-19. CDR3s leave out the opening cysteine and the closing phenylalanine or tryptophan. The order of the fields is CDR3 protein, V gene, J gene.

ASSGGRKETQY,TRBV9,TRBJ2-5
ASSTPGGQNTEAF,TRBV6-6,TRBJ1-1
ASSDPLRQENTEAF,TRBV25-1,TRBJ1-1
ASRRTGTGSYEQY,TRBV2,TRBJ2-7
ASSPPGGQPQH,TRBV12-3/TRBV12-4,TRBJ1-5
ASSWTLGGRVS,TRBV12-3/TRBV12-4,TRBJ2-6
ASSPLGGGSGNTIY,TRBV5-1,TRBJ1-3
ASSPRRGGTEAF,TRBV4-3,TRBJ1-1
ASSRDRENEKLF,TRBV7-9,TRBJ1-4
ATSDSSDSAFSGANVLT,TRBV24-1,TRBJ2-6
ASTFDRDTEAF,TRBV2,TRBJ1-1
ASSLGRDRVAGELF,TRBV5-1,TRBJ2-2
AHGFNEKLF,TRBV6-5,TRBJ1-4
ASSPGLSTDTQY,TRBV14,TRBJ2-3
ATSDLTTSGTDTQY,TRBV24-1,TRBJ2-3
ASSTRDGGTSTGELF,TRBV13,TRBJ2-2
SASGASGGSETQY,TRBV20-1,TRBJ2-5
ASSPWGIAGTSTQY,TRBV27,TRBJ2-3
ASSPGDTSKFSTEAF,TRBV7-9,TRBJ1-1
ASSLNHGNTEAF,TRBV5-1,TRBJ1-1
ASSLRDGANVLT,TRBV7-2,TRBJ2-6
ASSLGPGGRPQH,TRBV11-2,TRBJ1-5
ASGARGANTGELF,TRBV5-4,TRBJ2-2
ASSDTLYTGELF,TRBV27,TRBJ2-2
ASSEGKGARTNEKLF,TRBV25-1,TRBJ1-4
ASSQGYAF,TRBV2,TRBJ1-1
ASRETGGNYGYT,TRBV19,TRBJ1-2
ASGISGFTDTQY,TRBV7-9,TRBJ2-3
ASSLQGSEKLF,TRBV5-5,TRBJ1-4
ASRTDGAIGEKLF,TRBV25-1,TRBJ1-4
ASSSLGQGYEQY,TRBV4-2,TRBJ2-7
ASGPDYEQY,TRBV11-2,TRBJ2-7
ASSLDSRSPNEQF,TRBV7-2,TRBJ2-1
ATSEGGQGPNEKLF,TRBV24-1,TRBJ1-4
AISEMVLSSNSPLH,TRBV10-3,TRBJ1-6
ASSQDRVREQY,TRBV3-1/TRBV3-2,TRBJ2-7
ASSSRRTSPPKYNEQF,TRBV5-6,TRBJ2-1
ASSHGNLNTGELF,TRBV19,TRBJ2-2
ASSQAGGQRDTEAF,TRBV4-3,TRBJ1-1
ASSSYLGTDTQY,TRBV7-2,TRBJ2-3
ASSSTPGLLF,TRBV11-2,TRBJ1-4